This is a list of T cell receptor beta chains from one sample in a study of shared T cell receptors in the human thymus. TCRdb keeps only in-frame clones here, not all; method: immunoSEQ multiplex PCR. The sample contains hundreds of thousands of clones, over 75% of which appear only once. Separately, the same data were catalogued under a study of human thymus T cells.

Sequencing was done on a sample of thymocytes. The receptors originated from a boy younger than two with a congenital heart defect. Each CDR3 is given with its conserved first and last residue. The D gene is left open where the match is weak. Rows may omit the clone size; those that give it use once, few, many or a size class.

J	size	D	V	DNA	CDR3
TRBJ2-3	-	TRBD2	TRBV5-6	TGTGCCAGCAGGGTCGGGACTAGCGGGATCCCTAAGCGCACAGATACGCAGTATTTT	CASRVGTSGIPKRTDTQYF
TRBJ2-3	-	-	TRBV5-1	TGCGCCAGCAGCTTGGCCATCGAACAGGGAACAGATACGCAGTATTTT	CASSLAIEQGTDTQYF
TRBJ2-7	-	TRBD2	TRBV28	TGTGCCAGCAGTTCACACCTAACCTGGGGGGAGGGCGAGCAGTACTTC	CASSSHLTWGEGEQYF
TRBJ1-4	-	-	TRBV7-3	TGTGCCAGCAGCGTAAGGCATAATGAAAAACTGTTTTTT	CASSVRHNEKLFF
TRBJ2-6	-	-	TRBV28	TGTGCCAGCAGCCAAGGGGTCAATTCTGGGGCCAACGTCCTGACTTTC	CASSQGVNSGANVLTF
TRBJ2-7	-	-	TRBV21-1	TGTGCCAGCAGTAGAGCCTCCACAGGGTACTCCTACGAGCAGTACTTC	CASSRASTGYSYEQYF
TRBJ2-5	-	-	TRBV4-3	TGCGCCAGCAGCCAATTCTCCCCCCCGACACACGGAAACAAAGAGTGGACCCAGTACTTC	CASSQFSPPTHGNKEWTQYF
TRBJ2-2	-	-	TRBV7-3	TGTGCCAGCAGCTCGCTAGGCGGGGAGAGGAACACCGGGGAGCTGTTTTTT	CASSSLGGERNTGELFF
TRBJ1-1	-	TRBD1	TRBV12-5	TGTGCTAGTGGTTTGCCGAGGTGGGACAGGGAGAACACTGAAGCTTTCTTT	CASGLPRWDRENTEAFF
TRBJ2-7	-	TRBD2	TRBV18	TGTGCCAGCTCACCAGGGATAGAACTAGCGGGGGACGGGCAGTACTTC	CASSPGIELAGDGQYF
TRBJ1-2	-	-	TRBV20-1	TGCAGCCCCCGGGAGGGCATTGGCTACACCTTC	CSPREGIGYTF
TRBJ2-7	-	-	TRBV7-9	TGTGCCAGCAGCACGAGCGGACGGAGTTACGAGCAGTACTTC	CASSTSGRSYEQYF
TRBJ2-2	few	TRBD1	TRBV5-1	TGCGCCAGCAGCCTGGGACAGGAGGACACCGGGGAGCTGTTTTTT	CASSLGQEDTGELFF
TRBJ2-4	-	-	TRBV28	TGTGCCAGCAGTTTGTTTACTAGCTTTCAGTACTTC	CASSLFTSFQYF
TRBJ2-2	-	TRBD2	TRBV4-3	TGCGCCAGCAGCCAAGAGGTGCTAGCGGGAGAGGACACCGGGGAGCTGTTTTTT	CASSQEVLAGEDTGELFF
TRBJ2-5	-	TRBD2	TRBV14	TGTGCCAGCAGCCTAGCGGGGAGCCCTCAAGAGACCCAGTACTTC	CASSLAGSPQETQYF
TRBJ2-4	-	-	TRBV20-1	TGCAGTGCTAGAGATCAGAACATTCAGTACTTC	CSARDQNIQYF
TRBJ2-2	-	-	TRBV9	TGTGCCAGCAGCTCAGATAGCGGCCCTTACCGGGTCCGGGAGCTGTTTTTT	CASSSDSGPYRVRELFF
TRBJ2-6	-	-	TRBV5-4	TGTGCCAGCAGCTTGTACGGGAGCCCTGGGGCCAACGTCCTGACTTTC	CASSLYGSPGANVLTF
TRBJ1-1	-	TRBD1	TRBV29-1	TGCAGCGTCGGACAGGGGGCTGACACTGAAGCTTTCTTT	CSVGQGADTEAFF
TRBJ1-6	-	TRBD1	TRBV6-5	TGTGCCAGCAGTTATAAGGGGGCCGGTTCACCCCTCCACTTT	CASSYKGAGSPLHF
TRBJ1-5	-	TRBD1	TRBV4-1	TGCGCCAGCAGCCAAGGAGGACAGGGTGCGGGGTATAGCAATCAGCCCCAGCATTTT	CASSQGGQGAGYSNQPQHF
TRBJ1-1	-	TRBD1	TRBV30	TGTGCCTGGAGTGTAACAGGGGGGGACACTGAAGCTTTCTTT	CAWSVTGGDTEAFF
TRBJ2-1	-	TRBD2	TRBV10-1	TGCGCCAGCAGTCGGACTAGCGCGAGATCGTTCAATGAGCAGTTCTTC	CASSRTSARSFNEQFF
TRBJ1-6	-	TRBD1	TRBV27	TGTGCCAGCAGAGACGAGGGGGCAGGTAATTCACCCCTCCACTTT	CASRDEGAGNSPLHF
TRBJ1-2	-	-	TRBV5-6	TGTGCCAGCAGCTTGGCGAGGACAACCAACTATGGCTACACCTTC	CASSLARTTNYGYTF
TRBJ2-2	-	-	TRBV11-2	TGTGCCAGCAGCCTAAGTGGGTCGGCGGGCCCCGGGGAGCTGTTTTTT	CASSLSGSAGPGELFF
TRBJ2-1	-	TRBD2	TRBV4-3	TGCGCCAGCAGCCACCCCCGGGGCCAGCGGGAGGCCGGGGATGAGCAGTTCTTC	CASSHPRGQREAGDEQFF
TRBJ2-3	-	-	TRBV6-5	TGTGCCAGCAGTTACTCGGCGGCTAGCTCCTCTACGCAGTATTTT	CASSYSAASSSTQYF
TRBJ2-5	few	-	TRBV5-6	TGTGCCAGCAGCTTGTGCCAGGGTGGTAAGGTAGAGGAGACCCAGTACTTC	CASSLCQGGKVEETQYF
TRBJ1-3	-	-	TRBV12-5	TGTGCTAGTGGTTTGAGGGGGTCTGGAAACACCATATATTTT	CASGLRGSGNTIYF
TRBJ2-1	-	-	TRBV2	TGTGCCAGCAGTGAAGTGGGTTTGGGGGGTACGGACAATGAGCAGTTCTTC	CASSEVGLGGTDNEQFF